This record looks at one TCR beta chain sequence and its context. Its target is not known. Germline trimming cut 4 bases from V and 3 bases from J; bases unmatched to any gene: 6. CDR3 length: 15 amino acids. Germline CDR1 and CDR2: MNHNS and SASEGT. These data are taken from a study of shared clonotypes between healthy human individuals. General observations from the study: What rarefaction showed was incomplete sorted-subset sequencing despite large depth.

Assay: immunoSEQ multiplex PCR; the TCRdb copy retains only in-frame clones and omits some. Of some 1 million clones in the sample, more than 65% were seen once. The sequence was obtained from a man aged 18 to 30 in good health. The sequencing sample was made of memory CD4+ T cells sorted from blood. Regarding subset: CD45RA-negative fraction. The chain is built from TRBV6-1 and TRBJ2-7, with TRBD1 matching over 10 bases. The CDR3 sequence: CASSADRGQFYEQYF. DNA of the CDR3: TGTGCCAGCAGTGCCGACAGGGGGCAGTTCTACGAGCAGTACTTC.